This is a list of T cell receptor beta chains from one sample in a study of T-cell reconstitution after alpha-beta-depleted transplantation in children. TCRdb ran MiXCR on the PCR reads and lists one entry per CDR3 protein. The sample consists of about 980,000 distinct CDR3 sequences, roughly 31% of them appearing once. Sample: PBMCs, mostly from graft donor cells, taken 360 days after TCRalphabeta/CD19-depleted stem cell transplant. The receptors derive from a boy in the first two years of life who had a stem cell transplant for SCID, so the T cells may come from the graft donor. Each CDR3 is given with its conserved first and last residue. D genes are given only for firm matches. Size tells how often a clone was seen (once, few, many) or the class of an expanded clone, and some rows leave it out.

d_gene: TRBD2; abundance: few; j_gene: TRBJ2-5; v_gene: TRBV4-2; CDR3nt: TGTGCCAGCAGCCGGAACCGGGGGGAATTCCAAGAGACCCAGTACTTC; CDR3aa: CASSRNRGEFQETQYF
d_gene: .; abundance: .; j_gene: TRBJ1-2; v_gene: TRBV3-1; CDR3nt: TGTGCCAGCAGCCTTTGGAGCTCTCGGGCTGATGGCTACACCTTC; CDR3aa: CASSLWSSRADGYTF
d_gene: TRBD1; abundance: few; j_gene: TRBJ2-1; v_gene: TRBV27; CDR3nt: TGTGCCAGCAGTTGGACAGGGAACGATGAGCAGTTCTTC; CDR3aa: CASSWTGNDEQFF
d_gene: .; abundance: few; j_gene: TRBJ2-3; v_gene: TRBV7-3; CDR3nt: TGTGCCAGCAGCTTACAAGGTTATGCAGATACGCAGTATTTT; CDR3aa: CASSLQGYADTQYF
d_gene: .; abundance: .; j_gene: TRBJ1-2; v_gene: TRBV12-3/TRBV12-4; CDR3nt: TGTGCCAGCAGTTTGTGGGTGGGCTATGGCTACACCTTC; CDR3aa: CASSLWVGYGYTF
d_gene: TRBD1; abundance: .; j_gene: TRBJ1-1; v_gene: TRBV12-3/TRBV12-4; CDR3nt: TGTGCCAGCACTTCAGGGGGCTCGGCTTTCTTT; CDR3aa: CASTSGGSAFF
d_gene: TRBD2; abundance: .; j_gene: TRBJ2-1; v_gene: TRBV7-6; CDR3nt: TGTGCCAGCAGCTTAGCCCTCCGGACTAGCGGGGGTGGATTACCATCCTACAATGAGCAGTTCTTC; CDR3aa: CASSLALRTSGGGLPSYNEQFF
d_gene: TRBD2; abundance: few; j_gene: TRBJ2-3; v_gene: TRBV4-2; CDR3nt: TGTGCCAGCAGCCAAGGAACGGGGGGGCCTGGAGATACGCAGTATTTT; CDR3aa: CASSQGTGGPGDTQYF
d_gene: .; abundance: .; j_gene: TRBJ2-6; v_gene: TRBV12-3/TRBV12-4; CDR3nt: TGTGCCAGCACCCCCAACTCTGGGGCCAACGTCCTGACTTTC; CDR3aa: CASTPNSGANVLTF
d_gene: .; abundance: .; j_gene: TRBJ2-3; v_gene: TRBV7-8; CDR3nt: TGTGCCAGCAGCCCCACAGGGTGGGCGCAGTATTTT; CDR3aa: CASSPTGWAQYF
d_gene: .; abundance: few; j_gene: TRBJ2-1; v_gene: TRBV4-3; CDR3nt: TGCGCCAGCAGCCAAGGATTAAGGGGCTCTTCCTACAATGAGCAGTTCTTC; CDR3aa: CASSQGLRGSSYNEQFF
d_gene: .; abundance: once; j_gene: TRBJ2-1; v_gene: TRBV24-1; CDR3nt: TGTGCCACCAGTGATTTACTAGCTGGTTCGCAGTTCTTC; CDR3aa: CATSDLLAGSQFF